This T cell receptor (beta chain) was sequenced during a study of cytomegalovirus exposure and HLA in healthy donors. A note on this clone: Its specificity is unknown.

Study outcomes and limitations: Most sequenced TCRs were rare (though some public TCRs occurred in many donors).

A multiplex PCR was run with 60 Vbeta primers and 13 Jbeta primers. Only in-frame clones appear in the TCRdb table, and some are missing; sequencing was by immunoSEQ multiplex PCR. The sample consists of approximately 150,000 clones, approximately 82% of them appearing once. V lost 6 bases to trimming and J lost 6 bases; unmatched junction nucleotides: 5. Germline CDR1 SGHNT, CDR2 YYREEE (reference sequence). CDR3 length: 13 residues. The rearrangement links TRBV5-4 to TRBJ2-2, with 7 bases that match TRBD2. This TCR derives from a man in his late teens or twenties in good health and CMV-seropositive. The material sequenced was PBMCs. Here the CDR3 DNA reads TGTGCCAGCACGTTTGGGGGGGCCGGGGAGCTGTTTTTT. Its translation: CASTFGGAGELFF.